Shown below are 15 T cell receptor beta chains from a single sample sequenced in a study of PD-1 and CTLA-4 blockade in melanoma. TCRdb keeps only in-frame clones here, not all; method: immunoSEQ multiplex PCR. The table lists fewer than 35,000 clones, approximately 90% of them singletons. This specimen was CD8+ T cells from peripheral blood, taken from a patient given anti-PD-1 treatment. These receptors were obtained from a human donor with melanoma.

The chain recombines TRBV5-6 with TRBJ2-7, with 8 bases that match TRBD1. The CDR3 totals 14 residues. Germline V gene sequence: CDR1 SGHDT, CDR2 YYEEEE. Losses at the gene ends were 4 bases for V and 4 bases for J; bases not matched to a gene: 7. The CDR3, as DNA: TGTGCCAGCAGCCCGGCCGGACAGGGTTACGAGCAGTACTTC. It specifies CASSPAGQGYEQYF.

The chain recombines TRBV27 with TRBJ2-5, with 9 bases fitting TRBD2. V was clipped by 7 bases and J by 4 bases; unmatched bases: 10. Germline lookup yields CDR1 MNHEY and CDR2 SMNVEV (reference sequence). This CDR3 has 15 residues. The CDR3: CASTPGGLAAETQYF. In DNA, the CDR3 is TGTGCCAGCACTCCTGGGGGACTAGCCGCAGAGACCCAGTACTTC.

This clone was counted once. The rearrangement joins TRBV27 to TRBJ2-1; 10 nucleotides line up with TRBD2. The CDR3 spans 15 residues. With 3 bases clipped from V and 4 bases from J, the junction kept 3 bases outside the gene matches. The germline gives CDR1 MNHEY, CDR2 SMNVEV (reference sequence). The CDR3 loop is CASSFGLAVYNEQFF. CDR3 nucleotide sequence: TGTGCCAGCAGTTTCGGACTAGCGGTATACAATGAGCAGTTCTTC.

In this sample, this clone turned up a few times. This chain connects TRBV6-5 to TRBJ2-3, with D uncertain. Per the germline V gene, CDR1 is MNHEY and CDR2 is SVGAGI. The CDR3 is 13 residues long. V dropped 1 base and J dropped 4 bases, with 6 bases sitting between them. CDR3 region: CASSYYEADTQYF. CDR3 nucleotides: TGTGCCAGCAGTTACTACGAGGCAGATACGCAGTATTTT.

With respect to this clone: Other DNA variants within this sample encode the same CDR3. This chain connects TRBV5-1 to TRBJ2-7; D not certain. Germline lookup yields CDR1 SGHRS and CDR2 YFSETQ. The V gene lost 0 bases and the J gene lost 4 bases, with 2 bases spanning the gap. This CDR3 region has 11 residues. The CDR3 bases are TGCGCCAGCAGCTTGGGGTACGAGCAGTACTTC. Amino acid sequence: CASSLGYEQYF.

The rearrangement uses TRBV6-5 and TRBJ2-1, with 9 positions matching TRBD1. CDR1 is MNHEY and CDR2 is SVGAGI in the germline V gene. V shed 6 bases and J 8 bases; nucleotides not matched to a gene: 8. This CDR3 is built from 14 residues. CDR3 bases: TGTGCCAGCAGCCCGGGACAGGGTTACGATGAGCAGTTCTTC. Residues: CASSPGQGYDEQFF.

The V and J genes are TRBV29-1 and TRBJ2-7; either TRBD1 or TRBD2 may supply D (5 bases each). The CDR3 contains 13 residues. V was trimmed by 3 bases and J by 4 bases, leaving 13 bases between them. Per germline, CDR1 SQVTM and CDR2 ANQGSEA. CDR3 sequence (DNA): TGCAGCGTTGAGTCGGGGCAGGAATACGAGCAGTACTTC. This translates into CSVESGQEYEQYF.

V and J are TRBV2 and TRBJ2-2; unclear D gene. V dropped 8 bases and J dropped 1 base, with 8 bases sitting between them. Germline V gene data show CDR1 as SNHLY and CDR2 as FYNNEI. This CDR3 is built from 13 residues. The CDR3 loop reads CASVKVNTGELFF. DNA of the CDR3: TGTGCCAGCGTAAAGGTGAACACCGGGGAGCTGTTTTTT.

The V and J genes are TRBV7-8 and TRBJ1-1, with TRBD1 as a possible D gene (5 bases). This CDR3 spans 15 amino acids. The germline CDR1 and CDR2 sequences are SGHVS and FQNEAQ. V was trimmed by 5 bases and J by 8 bases, leaving 21 bases between them. CDR3 sequence reads: CASSPGTDPPREAFF. CDR3 bases: TGTGCCAGCAGCCCCGGGACCGACCCCCCTAGAGAAGCTTTCTTT.

V usage is TRBV28 and J usage is TRBJ2-3, with D unresolved. CDR1 and CDR2 (germline): MDHEN, SYDVKM. CDR3 length: 12 amino acids. Trimming shortened V by 5 bases and J by 2 bases, and 5 bases separated the two germline ends. The CDR3 loop is CASSLDTDTQYF. CDR3 nucleotides: TGTGCCAGCAGTCTAGACACAGATACGCAGTATTTT. The complete variable domain, with remaining parts taken from reference TRBV28 and TRBJ2-3, reads DVKVTQSSRYLVKRTGEKVFLECVQDMDHENMFWYRQDPGLGLRLIYFSYDVKMKEKGDIPEGYSVSREKKERFSLILESASTNQTSMYLCASSLDTDTQYFGPGTRLTVL.

V usage is TRBV28 and J usage is TRBJ2-5; D call uncertain. With 4 bases removed from V and 5 bases from J, the gap between germline ends came to 5 bases. This CDR3 contains 11 residues. Germline V gives CDR1 MDHEN, CDR2 SYDVKM. CDR3 region: CASSYSETQYF. As DNA, the CDR3 is TGTGCCAGCAGTTATAGTGAGACCCAGTACTTC.

This sequence joins TRBV19 and TRBJ2-1; 9 positions agree with TRBD1. The CDR3 totals 13 residues. CDR1 LNHDA and CDR2 SQIVND come from the germline V gene (reference sequence). V shed 8 bases, J shed 5 bases, and the junction held 4 bases outside the gene matches. The CDR3 DNA reads TGTGCCAGTGGACAGGGGTTCAACAATGAGCAGTTCTTC. Protein: CASGQGFNNEQFF.

The chain employs TRBV27 and TRBJ2-5; the match to TRBD1 covers 9 bases. After removal of 0 bases from V and 4 bases from J, the junction contained 12 bases not matched to a gene. Per the germline V gene, CDR1 is MNHEY and CDR2 is SMNVEV (reference sequence). CDR3 length: 18 residues. The CDR3 protein is CASSLSGTGSGVGETQYF. The CDR3 DNA follows: TGTGCCAGCAGTTTATCGGGGACAGGGAGCGGGGTTGGAGAGACCCAGTACTTC.

J is TRBJ2-3 and V is TRBV6-1, with a possible D match to TRBD2 (5 bases). Germline CDR1 reads MNHNS; CDR2 reads SASEGT. CDR3 length equals 15 residues. V was trimmed by 2 bases and J by 2 bases, leaving 11 bases between them. CDR3 nucleotide sequence: TGTGCCAGCAGTGAACGGGGTCGAAACACAGATACGCAGTATTTT. Translated, it gives CASSERGRNTDTQYF.

The chain employs TRBV12-3 or TRBV12-4 and TRBJ1-2; TRBD1 might be the D (5 bases). This CDR3 is built from 11 residues. The V and J ends lost 5 bases and 10 bases respectively, with 11 bases between them. This CDR3 is CASSAGPYYTF. The CDR3 nucleotides are TGTGCCAGCAGTGCGGGACCGTACTACACCTTC.